This T cell receptor beta chain originates from a study of blood T cell repertoires in COVID-19. Repertoires were generated with immunoSEQ multiplex PCR, while TCRdb's copy carries only in-frame clones and drops some. The table has 200,000 to 250,000 clones, 82% seen once; the top ten hold more than 3%. The germline CDR1 and CDR2 sequences are SGHNT and YENEEA. The CDR3 sequence is 14 residues long. The V and J ends lost 4 bases and 4 bases, in that order; junction bases with no gene match: 4. Ages ranged from roughly 18 to 95 years, with residence in under 25 US areas. This clone was seen only once. V and J are TRBV11-3 and TRBJ2-7; the match to TRBD1 covers 10 bases. Sequenced sample: PBMCs or T cells enriched from blood (not recorded which). The clonotype comes from a woman aged 55-69 years who had recovered from COVID-19. DNA of the CDR3: TGTGCCAGCAGCTACCGGGACAGGGGATACGAGCAGTACTTC. Translating gives CASSYRDRGYEQYF.